This TCR beta chain came from a study of blood T cell repertoires in COVID-19 (dated by TCRdb to 2019 to 2021). Regarding the study in general: Samples covering the acute and convalescent phases of COVID-19 were provided by collaborators in the United States, Italy and Spain. The material from the prospective study consisted of cDNA or gDNA derived from T cells, B-cell-depleted T cells, or PBMCs. The dataset comprised deeply sampled blood TCRbeta repertoires from subjects exposed to, actively infected with, or recovered from COVID-19. The repertoires were released in a freely available public database meant as a resource for research on the immune response to SARS-CoV-2. The samples were drawn from the first 160 participants of the ongoing ImmuneRACE study and from over 950 subjects provided by 6 global collaborators. The sample metadata nearly always contained a de-identified subject ID, COVID-19 status, age in years and sex. HLA class I and class II types, where available, came from metadata supplied by the sample provider rather than from assay-based typing. Overall study outcomes, separate from this receptor: The amount of clinical and demographic metadata varied by source and participant and was provided uncurated.

TCRbeta CDR3 regions were amplified from genomic DNA using the immunoSEQ Assay, a bias-controlled multiplex PCR. The paper's data handling went like this. Within the assay, amplification of reference gene primers was used to estimate how many nucleated cells each sample contained. To quantify the absolute abundance of each unique TCRbeta CDR3 rearrangement, sequence reads were collapsed and filtered. Productive Simpson clonality was computed per sample as the square root of Simpson's diversity index over productive rearrangements. In TCRdb, the immuneACCESS table is reduced to in-frame sequences with V and J assigned. These tables do not hold every clone; where another copy was compared, an unresolved V gene accounts for under half, and the others remain unexplained. D and trimming were read from the DNA, whereas the V and J calls and clone size are those reported in that table. The sample table holds fewer than 90,000 clones, of which about 85% were seen once. The ten biggest clones cover less than 4% of the sample.

The CDR3 runs 13 residues from the cysteine to the phenylalanine. Only CDR3 DNA is held: 39 bases, read in frame from base 1. The germline V gene sets CDR1 to SGHTA and CDR2 to FQGNSA. To note about this clone: There is no known antigen for this receptor. One junction end disagrees with the germline gene, perhaps due to a read error.

The collaborating institutions used their own protocols to collect whole blood in K2EDTA tubes. Collaborator samples were shipped for TCRbeta analysis as frozen whole blood, isolated PBMCs, or DNA extracted from either sample type. The sequencing input was peripheral blood. The chain is assembled from TRBV7-2 and TRBJ2-1, with 9 bases matching TRBD2. The receptor was isolated from a man in his 70s with active COVID-19. The CDR3 sequence is CASSLGLARAELF. In nucleotide form, the sequence is TGTGCCAGCAGCTTGGGACTAGCCCGAGCCGAACTCTTC.